These 20 T cell receptor beta chains were sequenced from one sample in a study of cytomegalovirus exposure and HLA in healthy donors. PCR amplification relied on 60 Vbeta primers (plus 13 Jbeta primers). Clones were sequenced by immunoSEQ multiplex PCR, and TCRdb holds only the in-frame ones, with some missing. In the table there are about 65,000 clones, approximately 60% of which are singletons. The specimen sequenced was PBMCs. All receptors come from a young man in good health and CMV-seronegative.

The chain employs TRBV7-9 and TRBJ2-1; 9 positions agree with TRBD1. This CDR3 region has 15 residues. Germline loops: CDR1 SEHNR, CDR2 FQNEAQ (reference sequence). V was clipped by 3 bases and J by 8 bases; unmatched bases: 8. CDR3: CASSFRDRVFDEQFF. CDR3 nucleotide sequence: TGTGCCAGCAGCTTCCGGGACAGGGTGTTCGATGAGCAGTTCTTC.

The count of this clone is one. The genes are TRBV7-7 and TRBJ2-3, with 7 positions matching TRBD2. Germline V gene data show CDR1 as SSHAT and CDR2 as FNYEAQ (reference sequence). The CDR3 is 15 residues long. J gave up 0 bases and V 5 bases, and 5 bases lay outside the gene matches. The CDR3 reads CASSPGGTSTDTQYF. The CDR3 nucleotides read TGTGCCAGCAGCCCGGGGGGTACTAGCACAGATACGCAGTATTTT.

The CDR3 DNA is TGTGCCATCAGTGAAGGTAGCGGGGGGGCGGAGGGCGAGCAGTACTTC. Its protein product is CAISEGSGGAEGEQYF. The genes are TRBV10-3 and TRBJ2-7, with 11 bases fitting TRBD2. The V gene end was trimmed by 3 bases and the J gene end by 6 bases; junction bases not matched to a gene: 10. The CDR3 covers 16 residues. Germline-derived CDR1 and CDR2 are ENHRY and SYGVKD.

The CDR3 sequence: CSVEASQVKYF. CDR3 DNA sequence: TGCAGCGTTGAAGCCAGCCAGGTGAAGTACTTC. J is TRBJ2-5 and V is TRBV29-1, with unresolved D. The CDR3 spans 11 residues. V was cut by 1 base and J by 12 bases, with 12 bases left in between. CDR1 is SQVTM and CDR2 is ANQGSEA in the germline V gene. The complete variable domain, with remaining parts taken from reference TRBV29-1 and TRBJ2-5, reads SAVISQKPSRDICQRGTSLTIQCQVDSQVTMMFWYRQQPGQSLTLIATANQGSEATYESGFVIDKFPISRPNLTFSTLTVSNMSPEDSSIYLCSVEASQVKYFGPGTRLLVL.

The count of this clone is one. V and J are TRBV13 and TRBJ1-1; 11 nucleotides align to TRBD1. This CDR3 is built from 15 residues. Trimming took 5 bases from V and 6 from J; bases not matched to a gene: 8. CDR1 is PRHDT and CDR2 is FYEKMQ in the germline V gene (reference sequence). The CDR3, as DNA: TGTGCCAGCAGCCGGACAGGGGGCATGAGACCTGAAGCTTTCTTT. It encodes CASSRTGGMRPEAFF.

This clone was picked up one time. This chain joins TRBV5-1 and TRBJ2-5; TRBD2 might be the D (5 bases). V was pared by 0 bases and J by 3 bases, with 9 bases between. The CDR3 covers 14 residues. The germline CDR1 and CDR2 sequences are SGHRS and YFSETQ. The CDR3 here is CASSLALGEETQYF. CDR3 DNA: TGCGCCAGCAGCTTGGCCCTGGGAGAAGAGACCCAGTACTTC.

The chain employs TRBV6-4 and TRBJ1-2, with 7 bases that match TRBD1. Trimming removed 8 bases from V and 7 bases from J; junction bases left unmatched: 19. The germline V gene encodes CDR1 MRHNA and CDR2 SNTAGT. CDR3 length: 16 residues. DNA for the CDR3: TGTGCCAGCCAAGCTCGTCCTGGACAGGCGAATGGTGGCTACACCTTC. Its translation is CASQARPGQANGGYTF.

This clone was seen a few times. V usage is TRBV6-5 and J usage is TRBJ1-4; the D gene is possibly TRBD1 (5 bases). In germline, CDR1 is MNHEY, CDR2 SVGAGI. This CDR3 spans 14 amino acids. Trimming shortened V by 4 bases and J by 6 bases, and 12 bases separated the two germline ends. The CDR3 loop reads CASSFDSADEKLFF. In DNA, the CDR3 is TGTGCCAGCAGTTTCGACAGCGCAGATGAAAAACTGTTTTTT.

The rearrangement links TRBV29-1 to TRBJ2-2, with 9 bases matching TRBD1. CDR3 size: 16 residues. In germline, CDR1 is SQVTM, CDR2 ANQGSEA. Unmatched junction bases numbered 9, after V lost 7 bases and J lost 0 bases. CDR3 sequence (DNA): TGCAGCGCTGTAACAGGGGGCCGATCGAACACCGGGGAGCTGTTTTTT. Amino acid sequence: CSAVTGGRSNTGELFF.

This clone was counted a few times. The chain is built from TRBV14 and TRBJ1-1; 7 nucleotides agree with TRBD1. CDR3 size: 16 residues. Germline assignment: CDR1 SGHDN and CDR2 FVKESK. The V gene end was trimmed by 3 bases and the J gene end by 3 bases; junction bases not matched to a gene: 10. DNA for the CDR3: TGTGCCAGCAGCCAGAGGCCTAGGGGGCCGGACACTGAAGCTTTCTTT. Translation gives CASSQRPRGPDTEAFF.

The V and J genes are TRBV13 and TRBJ2-7; the match to TRBD2 covers 7 bases. Losses at the gene ends were 5 bases for V and 0 bases for J; bases not matched to a gene: 4. The CDR3 has 14 amino acids. Germline CDR1 PRHDT, CDR2 FYEKMQ (reference sequence). CDR3 loop: CASSPGGPSYEQYF. The CDR3 DNA sequence: TGTGCCAGCAGCCCGGGGGGACCCTCCTACGAGCAGTACTTC.

CDR3 bases: TGTGCCAGCAGCTTCGGGGTAGGACCCAGGGGGAACTATGGCTACACCTTC. Protein sequence: CASSFGVGPRGNYGYTF. The gene calls are TRBV11-2 and TRBJ1-2; TRBD1 aligns across 7 bases. Trimming cost V 3 bases and J 2 bases; bases outside gene matches: 12. The CDR3 length is 17 residues. Germline-derived CDR1 and CDR2 are SGHAT and FQNNGV. Full variable domain (outside the CDR3, taken from reference TRBV11-2 and TRBJ1-2): EAGVAQSPRYKIIEKRQSVAFWCNPISGHATLYWYQQILGQGPKLLIQFQNNGVVDDSQLPKDRFSAERLKGVDSTLKIQPAKLEDSAVYLCASSFGVGPRGNYGYTFGSGTRLTVV.

The chain employs TRBV2 and TRBJ2-7; D gene uncertain. The CDR3 has 16 residues. Looked up from germline, CDR1 is SNHLY and CDR2 is FYNNEI. V was clipped by 0 bases and J by 0 bases, with 12 bases between them. CDR3 region: CASSEAGSASSYEQYF. DNA of the CDR3: TGTGCCAGCAGTGAAGCCGGGTCAGCTTCCTCCTACGAGCAGTACTTC.

The sample holds one count of this clone. J is TRBJ2-5 and V is TRBV6-5, with 9 bases lining up with TRBD1. Germline CDR1 is MNHEY and CDR2 is SVGAGI. The CDR3 loop spans 15 amino acids. Trimming at V came to 0 bases and at J to 5 bases, leaving 4 bases not matched to a gene. CDR3 DNA sequence: TGTGCCAGCAGTTACTCAGGGACAGGGTTGGAGACCCAGTACTTC. It yields the protein CASSYSGTGLETQYF.

The J gene is TRBJ2-3, the V gene TRBV6-5, with D possibly matching TRBD1 (5 bases). Germline CDR1 and CDR2: MNHEY and SVGAGI. CDR3 length: 15 amino acids. Trimming removed 0 bases at V and 2 bases at J, with 9 bases between. The CDR3 region has the DNA TGTGCCAGCAGTTACTCGCCAGGGATCACAGATACGCAGTATTTT. Protein sequence: CASSYSPGITDTQYF.

This clone was counted only a few times. The CDR3 is CATSGRTGRGKLFF. The CDR3 coding sequence is TGTGCCACCAGCGGACGGACAGGACGGGGGAAACTGTTTTTT. The V and J genes are TRBV15 and TRBJ1-4, with 7 positions matching TRBD1. Per germline, CDR1 LNHNV and CDR2 YYDKDF (reference sequence). The V and J ends lost 5 bases and 11 bases, in that order; junction bases with no gene match: 11. The CDR3 is made up of 14 amino acids.

CDR3 sequence: CSVARDRVSEQYF. For the CDR3, the DNA is TGCAGCGTTGCCCGGGACAGGGTAAGCGAGCAGTACTTC. The gene calls are TRBV29-1 and TRBJ2-7, with 9 bases identical to TRBD1. The CDR3 has 13 amino acids. Trimming took 4 bases from V and 6 from J; bases not matched to a gene: 7. CDR1 is SQVTM, CDR2 ANQGSEA, per germline.

This sequence joins TRBV30 and TRBJ1-1, with 7 bases matching TRBD1. The V and J ends lost 4 bases and 1 base, in that order; junction bases with no gene match: 9. In germline, CDR1 is GTSNPN, CDR2 SVGIG (reference sequence). The CDR3 runs to 15 residues. CDR3 DNA sequence: TGTGCCTGGATCGGGAGGGGGCAGGGGAACACTGAAGCTTTCTTT. This sequence encodes CAWIGRGQGNTEAFF.

The J gene is TRBJ1-2, the V gene TRBV6-5; D is uncertain. The CDR3 runs to 12 residues. The V gene's germline CDR1 is MNHEY and CDR2 SVGAGI. The V end was cut by 6 bases, the J end by 0 bases, with 5 bases between. The CDR3 is CASRPANYGYTF. As DNA, the CDR3 is TGTGCCAGCAGGCCAGCTAACTATGGCTACACCTTC.

This clone was seen only a few times. This chain links TRBV11-2 with TRBJ1-3, with D unclear. Germline CDR1 reads SGHAT; CDR2 reads FQNNGV. The CDR3 length is 16 residues. V dropped 1 base and J dropped 4 bases, with 14 bases sitting between them. CDR3 in DNA: TGTGCCAGCAGCTTAGGCAGCCTGGGAGCGGGAAACACCATATATTTT. Protein sequence: CASSLGSLGAGNTIYF.